Many counts were recorded for the clone carrying this T cell receptor beta chain. CDR1 and CDR2 from the germline V gene are SGHKS and YYEKEE (reference sequence). The CDR3 has 13 residues. The V end lost 2 bases, the J end lost 2 bases, and 8 bases lay between the germline ends. One entry per CDR3 protein, called by TCRdb with MiXCR from the 5' RACE reads. This table has 42,000 or so distinct CDR3 sequences, approximately 2.4% appearing once. This sample is drawn from a study of neurological immune-mediated disorders. This receptor was taken from a man aged 30 to 39 with multiple sclerosis. The specimen was PBMCs. The chain is built from TRBV5-5 and TRBJ2-7; no clear D gene. The CDR3 nucleotides are TGTGCCAGCAGCTTATACCCCACCTACGAGCAGTACTTC. Its protein product is CASSLYPTYEQYF.